The 7 T cell receptor beta chains below come from one sample, sequenced in a study of response to subunit inactivated influenza vaccine. TCRdb redid the calling of the RT-PCR reads with MiXCR, one entry per CDR3 protein. This sample has approximately 490,000 distinct CDR3 sequences, with roughly 7.6% found just once. Here the sequenced sample was PBMCs from blood, taken less than 30 months after vaccination. The receptors here all came from a man between 50 and 75 years old who received an inactivated influenza vaccine.

This clonotype was counted a few times. The genes are TRBV7-9 and TRBJ2-7; tentative D call: TRBD1 (6 bases). CDR3 length: 14 amino acids. Between the trimmed V and J ends, which lost 1 base and 7 bases, there was a span of 14 bases. Germline V gene sequence: CDR1 SEHNR, CDR2 FQNEAQ (reference sequence). CDR3 region: CASSLGSGAGEQYF. For the CDR3, the DNA is TGTGCCAGCAGCTTAGGCTCAGGGGCCGGGGAGCAGTACTTC.

Many counts were recorded for this clonotype. The chain recombines TRBV5-1 with TRBJ2-3, with TRBD2 identical over 7 bases. CDR1 and CDR2 from the germline V gene are SGHRS and YFSETQ. V gave up 5 bases and J gave up 0 bases; unmatched junction bases: 6. The CDR3 length is 15 residues. The CDR3 loop reads CASRITSASTDTQYF. The CDR3 coding sequence is TGCGCCAGCAGGATTACTAGCGCGAGCACAGATACGCAGTATTTT.

This clonotype appeared a few times. This rearrangement joins TRBV7-2 to TRBJ2-1; no clear D gene. Germline V gene sequence: CDR1 SGHTA, CDR2 FQGNSA. The V and J ends lost 2 bases and 10 bases respectively, with 15 bases between them. The CDR3 length is 14 residues. CDR3 amino acids: CASSLTLLGVEQFF. CDR3 nucleotide sequence: TGTGCCAGCAGCTTAACTCTTTTAGGAGTGGAGCAGTTCTTC. The variable domain in full, completed from reference TRBV7-2 and TRBJ2-1, reads GAGVSQSPSNKVTEKGKDVELRCDPISGHTALYWYRQSLGQGLEFLIYFQGNSAPDKSGLPSDRFSAERTGGSVSTLTIQRTQQEDSAVYLCASSLTLLGVEQFFGPGTRLTVL.

This clonotype has a count of ten or more. The J gene is TRBJ2-5, the V gene TRBV28, with D possibly being TRBD2 (6 bases). The CDR3 sequence is 14 residues long. Trimming took 5 bases from V and 1 from J, leaving 11 bases between them. Germline V lookup: CDR1 MDHEN, CDR2 SYDVKM. The CDR3 DNA is TGTGCCAGCAGTAAAGCGGGCTCCCAAGAGACCCAGTACTTC. Residues: CASSKAGSQETQYF.

Ten or more counts support this clonotype. Here the CDR3 DNA reads TGTGCCACCAGTGCGGATACTCAGGACACTGAAGCTTTCTTT. Translated, it gives CATSADTQDTEAFF. J is TRBJ1-1 and V is TRBV24-1; D gene uncertain. The germline CDR1 and CDR2 sequences are KGHDR and SFDVKD. Trimming pared 5 bases from V and 3 bases from J, leaving 12 bases between. The CDR3 has 14 amino acids.

This clonotype has a handful of counts. This chain links TRBV20-1 with TRBJ2-5; D remains unclear. Germline V CDR1 and CDR2: DFQATT, SNEGSKA (reference sequence). CDR3 length: 12 amino acids. Deletions cut 8 bases from V and 6 bases from J, with 16 bases between. The CDR3 bases are TGCAGTCCTAACACCTATCGCAAGACCCAGTACTTC. Translating gives CSPNTYRKTQYF.

Comment on this clonotype: A much larger clone differs by one base, so this may be a read error. This CDR3 is missing its conserved last phenylalanine or tryptophan, likely due to a read error. This chain joins TRBV20-1 and TRBJ1-1; 7 bases align to TRBD1. Germline V gives CDR1 DFQATT, CDR2 SNEGSKA (reference sequence). The CDR3 is 13 amino acids. With 6 bases clipped from V and 1 base from J, the junction kept 5 bases outside the gene matches. The CDR3 loop is CSAPGQQNTEAFV. For the CDR3, the DNA is TGCAGTGCCCCGGGACAGCAGAACACTGAAGCTTTCGTT.